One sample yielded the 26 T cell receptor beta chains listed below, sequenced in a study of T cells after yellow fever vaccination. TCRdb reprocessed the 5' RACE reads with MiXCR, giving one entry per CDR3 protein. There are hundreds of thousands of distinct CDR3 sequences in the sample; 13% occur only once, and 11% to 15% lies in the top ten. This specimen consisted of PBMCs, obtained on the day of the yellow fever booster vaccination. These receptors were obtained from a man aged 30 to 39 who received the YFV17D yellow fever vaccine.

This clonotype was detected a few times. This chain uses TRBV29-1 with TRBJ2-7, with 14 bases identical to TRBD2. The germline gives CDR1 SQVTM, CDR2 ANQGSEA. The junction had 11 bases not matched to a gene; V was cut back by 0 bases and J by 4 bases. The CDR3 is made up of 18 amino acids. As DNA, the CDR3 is TGCAGCGTTGAAGATCTTCGTGGGACTAGCGGGAGTTTGTACGAGCAGTACTTC. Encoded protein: CSVEDLRGTSGSLYEQYF.

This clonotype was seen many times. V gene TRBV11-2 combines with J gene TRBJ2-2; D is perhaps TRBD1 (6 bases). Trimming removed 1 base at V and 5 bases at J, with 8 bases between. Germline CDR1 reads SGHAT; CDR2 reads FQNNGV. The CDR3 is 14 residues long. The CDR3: CASSLVRGTGELFF. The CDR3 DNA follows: TGTGCCAGCAGCTTAGTCAGGGGTACCGGGGAGCTGTTTTTT.

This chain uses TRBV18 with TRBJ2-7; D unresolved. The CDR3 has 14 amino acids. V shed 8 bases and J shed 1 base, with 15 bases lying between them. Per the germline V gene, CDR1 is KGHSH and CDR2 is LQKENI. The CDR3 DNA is TGTGCCAGCGCCAACCCAGCACAGTCCTACGAGCAGTACTTC. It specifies CASANPAQSYEQYF.

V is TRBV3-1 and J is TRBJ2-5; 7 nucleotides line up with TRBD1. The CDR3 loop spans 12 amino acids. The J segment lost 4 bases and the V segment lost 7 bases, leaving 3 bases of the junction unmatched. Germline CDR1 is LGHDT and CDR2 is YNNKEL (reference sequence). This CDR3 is CASTWTGETQYF. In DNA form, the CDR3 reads TGTGCCAGCACCTGGACAGGAGAGACCCAGTACTTC.

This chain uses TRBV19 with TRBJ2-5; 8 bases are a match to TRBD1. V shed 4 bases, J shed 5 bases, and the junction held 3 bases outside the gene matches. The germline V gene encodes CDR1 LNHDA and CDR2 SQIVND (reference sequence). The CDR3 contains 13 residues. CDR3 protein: CASSNQGAETQYF. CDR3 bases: TGTGCCAGTAGTAATCAGGGGGCTGAGACCCAGTACTTC.

Here the CDR3 DNA reads TGTGCCATGGGAAGGCAAGAGACCCAGTACTTC. This encodes CAMGRQETQYF. The V gene is TRBV7-9, the J gene TRBJ2-5; D call uncertain. The V gene's germline CDR1 is SEHNR and CDR2 FQNEAQ (reference sequence). V dropped 10 bases and J dropped 2 bases, with 8 bases sitting between them. The CDR3 is 11 amino acids. Filled out from reference TRBV7-9 and TRBJ2-5, the complete variable domain reads DTGVSQNPRHKITKRGQNVTFRCDPISEHNRLYWYRQTLGQGPEFLTYFQNEAQLEKSRLLSDRFSAERPKGSFSTLEIQRTEQGDSAMYLCAMGRQETQYFGPGTRLLVL.

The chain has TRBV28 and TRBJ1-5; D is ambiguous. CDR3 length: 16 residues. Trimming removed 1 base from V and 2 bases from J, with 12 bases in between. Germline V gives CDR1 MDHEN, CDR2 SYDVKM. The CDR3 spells CASSLSRGFGNQPQHF. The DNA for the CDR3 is TGTGCCAGCAGTTTATCTCGGGGATTTGGCAATCAGCCCCAGCATTTT.

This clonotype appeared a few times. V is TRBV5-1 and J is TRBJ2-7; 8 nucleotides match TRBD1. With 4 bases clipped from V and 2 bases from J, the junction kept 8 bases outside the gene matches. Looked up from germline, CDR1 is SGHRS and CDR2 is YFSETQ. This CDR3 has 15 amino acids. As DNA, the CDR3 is TGCGCCAGCAGCCAATACGGGGACAGGACCTACGAGCAGTACTTC. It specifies CASSQYGDRTYEQYF. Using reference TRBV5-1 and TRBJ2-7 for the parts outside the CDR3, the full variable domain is KAGVTQTPRYLIKTRGQQVTLSCSPISGHRSVSWYQQTPGQGLQFLFEYFSETQRNKGNFPGRFSGRQFSNSRSEMNVSTLELGDSALYLCASSQYGDRTYEQYFGPGTRLTVT.

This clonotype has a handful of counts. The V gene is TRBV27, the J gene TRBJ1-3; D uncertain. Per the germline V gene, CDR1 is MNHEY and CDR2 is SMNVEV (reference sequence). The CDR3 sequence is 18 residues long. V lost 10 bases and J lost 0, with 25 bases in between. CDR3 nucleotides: TGTGCCACCCGGGAGCCCGGGATCCCGGGCTTCTCTGGAAACACCATATATTTT. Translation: CATREPGIPGFSGNTIYF.

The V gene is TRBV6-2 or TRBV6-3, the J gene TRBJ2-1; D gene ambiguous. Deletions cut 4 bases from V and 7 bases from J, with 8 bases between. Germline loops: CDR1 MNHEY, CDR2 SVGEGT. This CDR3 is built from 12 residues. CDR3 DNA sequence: TGTGCCAGCAGTTGGGTAGTTAATGAGCAGTTCTTC. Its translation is CASSWVVNEQFF.

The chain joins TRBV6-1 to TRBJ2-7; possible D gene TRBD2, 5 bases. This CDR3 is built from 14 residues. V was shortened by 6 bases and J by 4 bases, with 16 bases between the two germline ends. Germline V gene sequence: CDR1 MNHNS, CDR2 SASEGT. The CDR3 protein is CASRRGGFRYEQYF. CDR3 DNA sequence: TGTGCCAGCAGACGAGGAGGCTTTAGGTACGAGCAGTACTTC.

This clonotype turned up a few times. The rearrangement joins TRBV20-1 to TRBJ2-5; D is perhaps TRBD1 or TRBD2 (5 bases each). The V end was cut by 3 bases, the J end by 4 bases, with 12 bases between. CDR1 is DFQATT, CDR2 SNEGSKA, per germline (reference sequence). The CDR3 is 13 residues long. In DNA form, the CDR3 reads TGCAGTGCTAGTAGGGACCCAAGAGAGACCCAGTACTTC. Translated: CSASRDPRETQYF.

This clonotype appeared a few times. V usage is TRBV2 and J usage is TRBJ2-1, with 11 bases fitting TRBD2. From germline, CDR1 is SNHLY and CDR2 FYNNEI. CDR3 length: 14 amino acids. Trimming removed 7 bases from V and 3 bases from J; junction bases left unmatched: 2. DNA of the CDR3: TGTGCCAGCAAACTAGCGGGAGACTACAATGAGCAGTTCTTC. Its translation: CASKLAGDYNEQFF.

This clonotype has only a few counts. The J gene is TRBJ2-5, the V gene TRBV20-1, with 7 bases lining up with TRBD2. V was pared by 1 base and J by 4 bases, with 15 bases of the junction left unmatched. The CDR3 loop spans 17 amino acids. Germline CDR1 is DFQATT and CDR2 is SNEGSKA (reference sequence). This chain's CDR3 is CSARGPRGGSLGETQYF. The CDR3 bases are TGCAGTGCTAGAGGACCCCGCGGCGGGAGCCTTGGAGAGACCCAGTACTTC.

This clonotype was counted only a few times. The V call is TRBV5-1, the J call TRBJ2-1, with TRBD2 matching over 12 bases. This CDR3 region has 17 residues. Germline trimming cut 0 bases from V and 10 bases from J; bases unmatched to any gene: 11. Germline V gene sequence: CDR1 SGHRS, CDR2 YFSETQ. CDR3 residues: CASSLGGGTSGRGEQFF. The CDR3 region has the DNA TGCGCCAGCAGCTTGGGTGGGGGGACTAGCGGGCGAGGAGAGCAGTTCTTC.

In nucleotides, the CDR3 is TGTGCCAGCAGTTGGTCTGTGGCCTCCCGGGGCACTGAAGCTTTCTTT. This encodes CASSWSVASRGTEAFF. The chain employs TRBV6-5 and TRBJ1-1, with D unresolved. CDR3 length: 16 amino acids. V was clipped by 4 bases and J by 4 bases, with 19 bases between them. CDR1 MNHEY and CDR2 SVGAGI come from the germline V gene.

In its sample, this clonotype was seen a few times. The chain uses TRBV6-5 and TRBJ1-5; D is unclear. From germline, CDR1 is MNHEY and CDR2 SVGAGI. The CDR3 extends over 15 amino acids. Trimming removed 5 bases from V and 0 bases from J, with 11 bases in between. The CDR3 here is CASSTRQDSNQPQHF. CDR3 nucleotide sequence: TGTGCCAGCAGTACTCGACAAGATAGCAATCAGCCCCAGCATTTT.

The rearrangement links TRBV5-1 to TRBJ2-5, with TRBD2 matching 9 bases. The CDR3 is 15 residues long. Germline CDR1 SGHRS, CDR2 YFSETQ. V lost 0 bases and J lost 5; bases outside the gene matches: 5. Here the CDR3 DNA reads TGCGCCAGCAGCTTGGATGGACTAGCGTTGGAGACCCAGTACTTC. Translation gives CASSLDGLALETQYF.

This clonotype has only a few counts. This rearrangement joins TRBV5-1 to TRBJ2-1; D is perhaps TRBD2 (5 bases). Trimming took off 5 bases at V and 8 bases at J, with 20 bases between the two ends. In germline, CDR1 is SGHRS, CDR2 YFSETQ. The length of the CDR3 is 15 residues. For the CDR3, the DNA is TGCGCCAGCAGTTTATACGGTTCCGGGGTGGATGAGCAGTTCTTC. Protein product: CASSLYGSGVDEQFF.

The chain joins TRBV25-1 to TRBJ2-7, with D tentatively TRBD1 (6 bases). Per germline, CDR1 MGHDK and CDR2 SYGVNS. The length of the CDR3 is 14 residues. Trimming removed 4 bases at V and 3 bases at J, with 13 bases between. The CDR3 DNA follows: TGTGCCAGCAGTGGGAAACAGGGTATCTACGAGCAGTACTTC. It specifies CASSGKQGIYEQYF.

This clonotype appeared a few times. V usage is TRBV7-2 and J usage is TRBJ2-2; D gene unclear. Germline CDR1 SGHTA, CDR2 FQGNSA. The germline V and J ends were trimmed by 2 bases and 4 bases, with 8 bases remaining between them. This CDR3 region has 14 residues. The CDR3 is CASSLSDGTGELFF. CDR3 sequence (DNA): TGTGCCAGCAGCTTATCCGACGGCACCGGGGAGCTGTTTTTT.

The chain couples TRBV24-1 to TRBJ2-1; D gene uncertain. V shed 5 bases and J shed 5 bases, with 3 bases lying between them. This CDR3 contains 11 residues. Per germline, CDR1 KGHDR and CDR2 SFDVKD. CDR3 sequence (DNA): TGTGCCACCAGTGTCAACAATGAGCAGTTCTTC. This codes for CATSVNNEQFF.

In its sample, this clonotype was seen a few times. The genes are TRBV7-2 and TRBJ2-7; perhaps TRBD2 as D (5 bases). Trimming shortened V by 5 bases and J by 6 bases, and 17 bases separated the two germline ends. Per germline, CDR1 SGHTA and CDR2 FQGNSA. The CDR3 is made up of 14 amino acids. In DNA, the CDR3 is TGTGCCAGCAGCCAAGACCCGCCTGAGGGCGAGCAGTACTTC. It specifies CASSQDPPEGEQYF.

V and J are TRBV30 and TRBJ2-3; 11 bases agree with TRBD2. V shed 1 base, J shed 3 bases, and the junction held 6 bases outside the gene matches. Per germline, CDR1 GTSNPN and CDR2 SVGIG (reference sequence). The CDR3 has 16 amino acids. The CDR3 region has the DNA TGTGCCTGGAGTGGCCCGACTAGCGGGAATACAGATACGCAGTATTTT. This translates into CAWSGPTSGNTDTQYF.

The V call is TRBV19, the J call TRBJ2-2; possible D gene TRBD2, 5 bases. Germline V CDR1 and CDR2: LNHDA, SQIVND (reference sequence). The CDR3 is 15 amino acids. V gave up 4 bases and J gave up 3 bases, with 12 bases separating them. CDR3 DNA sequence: TGTGCCAGTAGTAAGGCTAGCAGAGACACCGGGGAGCTGTTTTTT. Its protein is CASSKASRDTGELFF.

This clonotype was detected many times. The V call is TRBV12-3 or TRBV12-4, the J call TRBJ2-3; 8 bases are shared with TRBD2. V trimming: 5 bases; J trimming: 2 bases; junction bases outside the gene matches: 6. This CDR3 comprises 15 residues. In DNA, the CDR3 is TGTGCCAGCAGTGGACTAGCCCCACACACAGATACGCAGTATTTT. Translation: CASSGLAPHTDTQYF.